This T cell receptor beta chain was captured in a study of cytomegalovirus exposure and HLA in healthy donors. General study findings and limits: In an earlier analysis, about 87% or about 30%: the productive usage of most TCR beta V segments. For most TCR sequences rarity was the rule, although some public TCRs occurred in many donors. Several of the most significant clusters appeared linked to common viral pathogens, based on a later analysis. Sequences of the TCR beta chain were said to predict the HLA-A and HLA-B alleles of most subjects accurately.

A remark on this clone: What it recognizes is unknown.

The CDR3 spans 16 residues. The ends were cut back, 0 bases at V and 0 bases at J, with 9 bases in the middle. CDR1 is LNHNV and CDR2 is YYDKDF in the germline V gene (reference sequence). A multiplex PCR was run with 60 Vbeta primers and 13 Jbeta primers. The assay was immunoSEQ multiplex PCR, and TCRdb's table has in-frame clones only and misses some. The table lists roughly 120,000 clones, with roughly 3.7% in the top ten. The rearrangement joins TRBV15 to TRBJ1-5, with a tentative D call TRBD1 (5 bases). The clonotype was recovered from a man in his thirties or forties in good health and CMV-seronegative. Input material: PBMCs. The CDR3 spells CATSREGQASNQPQHF. The CDR3 DNA is TGTGCCACCAGCAGAGAGGGGCAGGCTAGCAATCAGCCCCAGCATTTT.